Given below is one TCR beta chain in context. Its antigen is still unknown. This CDR3 region has 16 residues. After removal of 5 bases from V and 2 bases from J, the junction contained 7 bases not matched to a gene. Germline V gene lookup returns CDR1 MDHEN and CDR2 SYDVKM. Produced via immunoSEQ multiplex PCR; TCRdb's table is partial and in-frame only. The sample holds about 55,000 clones, around nine tenths seen once. This specimen comes from a study of OX40 agonist ivuxolimab in advanced cancers. The wider study: Patient treatment consisted of intravenous ivuxolimab administration every 2 weeks at 0.01 to 10 mg/kg. Three patients showed partial responses: one hepatocellular carcinoma and two cutaneous melanoma cases. Overall study results and limits: CD8+ T cells were the subset that, on average, had more expanded clones than CD4+. Not determined was the antigen specificity of the expanded peripheral T cells.

The TCR was taken from an adult with an advanced solid tumor such as melanoma, head and neck, liver or kidney cancer. The chain recombines TRBV28 with TRBJ2-4, with 9 nucleotides matching TRBD1. The specimen comprised CD4+ or CD8+ T cells sorted from blood, sampled in a trial of the OX40 agonist ivuxolimab. The DNA of the CDR3 is TGTGCCAGCAGTCTTGGGACAGGGTTGACCAAAAACATTCAGTACTTC. Translated: CASSLGTGLTKNIQYF.